These T cell receptor beta chains were read from a single sample in a study of cytomegalovirus exposure and HLA in healthy donors. Here immunoSEQ multiplex PCR was the method, and the copy in TCRdb shows in-frame clones only, minus some. The sample contains about 210,000 clones, 60% to 80% of which appear only once. Sequenced input: PBMCs. These receptors came from a male donor in good health and CMV-seronegative. CDR3s include the opening cysteine and the closing phenylalanine or tryptophan. Fields, in order: CDR3 protein, CDR3 DNA, J gene, D gene, V gene, clone size. D genes are given only for firm matches. Size is omitted from some rows. Given values are once, few, many or a class for expanded clones.

cdr3_aa: CASSSRELRETQYF; cdr3_nt: TGTGCCAGTAGTTCCCGGGAGTTACGAGAGACCCAGTACTTC; j_call: TRBJ2-5; d_call: NA; v_call: TRBV19; clone_size: NA
cdr3_aa: CASSLIQGTTEAFF; cdr3_nt: TGTGCCAGCAGTCTCATTCAGGGGACCACTGAAGCTTTCTTT; j_call: TRBJ1-1; d_call: NA; v_call: TRBV28; clone_size: NA
cdr3_aa: CSVVRGITDTQYF; cdr3_nt: TGCAGCGTTGTTCGGGGGATCACAGATACGCAGTATTTT; j_call: TRBJ2-3; d_call: NA; v_call: TRBV29-1; clone_size: once
cdr3_aa: CASSPGQHNEKLFF; cdr3_nt: TGCGCCAGCAGCCCGGGACAGCATAATGAAAAACTGTTTTTT; j_call: TRBJ1-4; d_call: TRBD1; v_call: TRBV5-1; clone_size: NA
cdr3_aa: CASSYGIHNERFF; cdr3_nt: TGTGCCAGCAGTTACGGTATCCACAATGAGCGGTTCTTC; j_call: TRBJ2-1; d_call: NA; v_call: TRBV6-5; clone_size: NA
cdr3_aa: CASSATGSTDTQYF; cdr3_nt: TGTGCCAGCAGCGCGACAGGTAGCACAGATACGCAGTATTTT; j_call: TRBJ2-3; d_call: NA; v_call: TRBV7-6; clone_size: NA
cdr3_aa: CASSPLPGGNQPQHF; cdr3_nt: TGTGCCAGCAGCCCCCTTCCAGGGGGGAATCAGCCCCAGCATTTT; j_call: TRBJ1-5; d_call: TRBD1; v_call: TRBV7-2; clone_size: NA
cdr3_aa: CAISESTDQETQYF; cdr3_nt: TGTGCCATCAGTGAGTCGACAGACCAAGAGACCCAGTACTTC; j_call: TRBJ2-5; d_call: NA; v_call: TRBV10-3; clone_size: NA
cdr3_aa: CASSLVSQLNQPQHF; cdr3_nt: TGTGCCAGCAGCTTAGTCTCACAGCTTAATCAGCCCCAGCATTTT; j_call: TRBJ1-5; d_call: NA; v_call: TRBV7-2; clone_size: NA
cdr3_aa: CASTVSNYGYTF; cdr3_nt: TGTGCCAGTACTGTTTCTAACTATGGCTACACCTTC; j_call: TRBJ1-2; d_call: NA; v_call: TRBV19; clone_size: few
cdr3_aa: CASSFIGETGELFF; cdr3_nt: TGTGCCAGCAGTTTTATAGGGGAAACCGGGGAGCTGTTTTTT; j_call: TRBJ2-2; d_call: NA; v_call: TRBV6-5; clone_size: NA
cdr3_aa: CASSLSGQGNGYTF; cdr3_nt: TGTGCCAGCAGTTTATCCGGACAGGGTAATGGCTACACCTTC; j_call: TRBJ1-2; d_call: TRBD1; v_call: TRBV28; clone_size: NA
cdr3_aa: CASSIGGGDFYEQYF; cdr3_nt: TGTGCCAGTAGTATAGGGGGAGGGGACTTCTACGAGCAGTACTTC; j_call: TRBJ2-7; d_call: TRBD2; v_call: TRBV19; clone_size: NA
cdr3_aa: CSVLDRDGNQPQHF; cdr3_nt: TGCAGCGTTCTTGACAGGGATGGCAATCAGCCCCAGCATTTT; j_call: TRBJ1-5; d_call: TRBD1; v_call: TRBV29-1; clone_size: NA
cdr3_aa: CASSLSWGGPTDTQYF; cdr3_nt: TGTGCCAGCAGTTTATCGTGGGGGGGCCCCACGGATACGCAGTATTTT; j_call: TRBJ2-3; d_call: NA; v_call: TRBV27; clone_size: NA
cdr3_aa: CASSLLRGAGDTQYF; cdr3_nt: TGTGCCAGCAGCTTACTCCGGGGGGCCGGGGATACGCAGTATTTT; j_call: TRBJ2-3; d_call: NA; v_call: TRBV13; clone_size: once
cdr3_aa: CASSLDGTAYGYTF; cdr3_nt: TGTGCCAGCAGCTTAGACGGGACAGCCTATGGCTACACCTTC; j_call: TRBJ1-2; d_call: TRBD1; v_call: TRBV7-9; clone_size: NA